The rows below give T cell receptor beta chains drawn from one sample of a study of blood T cell repertoires in COVID-19. The protocol was immunoSEQ multiplex PCR, while the TCRdb copy is restricted to in-frame clones and leaves out a portion. The repertoire consists of some 350,000 clones, with around four fifths occurring once and the leading ten covering 2.5% to 3.5%. What was sequenced was peripheral blood. These receptors came from a man younger than 40 with active or convalescent COVID-19. The CDR3 runs from the conserved cysteine through the conserved F or W. The order of the fields is D gene, J gene, V gene, clone size, CDR3 DNA, CDR3 protein. D genes are given only for firm matches. Expanded clones get a size class; other rows say once, few or many, or leave the size out.

-	TRBJ2-1	TRBV7-9	-	TGTGCCAGCCTCGGGACTGGATACAATGAGCAGTTCTTC	CASLGTGYNEQFF
TRBD1	TRBJ1-4	TRBV7-2	few	TGTGCCAGCAGCCTCGGGACAGCAGGTGAAAAACTGTTTTTT	CASSLGTAGEKLFF
TRBD1	TRBJ2-1	TRBV7-3	few	TGTGCCAGCAGCCGGAGACAGGGGGCTTTTGAAGACAATGAGCAGTTCTTC	CASSRRQGAFEDNEQFF
TRBD1	TRBJ2-5	TRBV18	-	TGTGCCAGCTCGCCCGGGACAGGGAGACAAGAGACCCAGTACTTC	CASSPGTGRQETQYF
TRBD2	TRBJ2-1	TRBV7-9	few	TGTGCCAGCAGCCCTCTAGCGGGGGGGCCCTACAATGAGCAGTTCTTC	CASSPLAGGPYNEQFF
TRBD2	TRBJ2-7	TRBV5-6	-	TGTGCCAGCAGCTTGGAAGGGAGGGACCCCTCGTGGTACTTC	CASSLEGRDPSWYF
-	TRBJ1-3	TRBV12-3/TRBV12-4	-	TGTGCCAGCAGTCTGGGAGTCACCATATATTTT	CASSLGVTIYF
-	TRBJ1-5	TRBV7-2	-	TGTGCCAGCAGCTTAGGGAGGGAACAGCCCCAGCATTTT	CASSLGREQPQHF
-	TRBJ1-4	TRBV28	-	TGTGCCAGCGTTCCCGGGACAAGTAATGAAAAACTGTTTTTT	CASVPGTSNEKLFF
-	TRBJ2-1	TRBV5-1	-	TGCGCCAGCAGCTTGGATAGCTACAATGAGCAGTTCTTC	CASSLDSYNEQFF
-	TRBJ2-1	TRBV7-2	-	TGTGCCAGCAGCCTACAGTTTAATGAGCAGTTCTTC	CASSLQFNEQFF
-	TRBJ2-7	TRBV5-1	-	TGCGCCAGCAGCTTGGGGGGGCCTACCTACGAGCAGTACTTC	CASSLGGPTYEQYF
-	TRBJ1-1	TRBV11-1	-	TGTGCCAGCTCCAGGGGAATGGGGGTCGGTACTGAAGCTTTCTTT	CASSRGMGVGTEAFF
-	TRBJ2-2	TRBV19	-	TGTGCCAGTCCAAGACCGGGTCCTAACACCGGGGAGCTGTTTTTT	CASPRPGPNTGELFF
TRBD1	TRBJ1-2	TRBV6-1	-	TGTGCCAGCAGTTTATCAGGGGGCCAAGACTACACCTTC	CASSLSGGQDYTF
-	TRBJ2-7	TRBV29-1	-	TGCAGCGTTGAAGGTGCCGGGAACTACGAGCAGTACTTC	CSVEGAGNYEQYF
-	TRBJ2-2	TRBV6-5	-	TGTGCCAGCAGTTACGCGGAATACAAAAACACCGGGGAGCTGTTTTTT	CASSYAEYKNTGELFF
TRBD1	TRBJ1-3	TRBV19	-	TGTGCCAGCGAGGACAGGGGAAACACCATATATTTT	CASEDRGNTIYF
-	TRBJ2-5	TRBV5-8	-	TGTGCCAGCAGCTTGGGTGGCGGGGCAGAGACCCAGTACTTC	CASSLGGGAETQYF
TRBD1	TRBJ1-5	TRBV20-1	many	TGCAGTGCTAGTACCAGGGGGCCCTATCAGCCCCAGCATTTT	CSASTRGPYQPQHF
TRBD1	TRBJ2-3	TRBV24-1	-	TGTGCCACCAGTGAACCTGGACAGGGGGATACGCAGTATTTT	CATSEPGQGDTQYF
-	TRBJ2-7	TRBV7-3	-	TGTGCCAGCAGCTCCCTGGGGGGCGAGCAGTACTTC	CASSSLGGEQYF
TRBD2	TRBJ2-1	TRBV27	once	TGTGCCAGCAGTCCAGCGGGGGGGCGGGAGAATAGAGAGCAGTTCTTC	CASSPAGGRENREQFF
-	TRBJ1-5	TRBV15	-	TGTGCCACCAGCAGAGACCCAGGGCAGCAGCCCCAGCATTTT	CATSRDPGQQPQHF
-	TRBJ2-1	TRBV2	once	TGTGCCAGCAGAGGGGGGGCCCTCAATGAGCAGTTCTTC	CASRGGALNEQFF
TRBD1	TRBJ2-7	TRBV29-1	-	TGCAGCGCTACTAGACAGGGAACGACCTACGAGCAGTACTTC	CSATRQGTTYEQYF
TRBD2	TRBJ2-4	TRBV4-3	-	TGCGCCAGCAGCCAACGCCCGGGACTAGCGGGAATTAAAGCCAAAAACATTCAGTACTTC	CASSQRPGLAGIKAKNIQYF
TRBD1	TRBJ2-1	TRBV5-6	-	TGTGCCAGCAGCACGCAGGGGGTTGGTCAGTTCTTC	CASSTQGVGQFF
TRBD1	TRBJ1-3	TRBV5-1	few	TGCGCCAGCAGCTTGACGGGGACAGGCTATGGAAACACCATATATTTT	CASSLTGTGYGNTIYF